A selection of T cell receptor beta chains follows, all from one sample in a study of cytomegalovirus exposure and HLA in healthy donors. Profiled with immunoSEQ multiplex PCR; TCRdb holds only in-frame clones, not every one. In the table there are hundreds of thousands of clones, 87% of which are singletons. Material for sequencing was PBMCs. These receptor sequences come from a man between 18 and 35 years old in good health and CMV-seropositive. Each CDR3 is given with its conserved first and last residue. D genes are given only for firm matches. A clone size is listed for some rows: how often the clone was seen (once, few, many), or a class if it is expanded.

size	D	V	J	CDR3	DNA
-	-	TRBV2	TRBJ2-7	CASSEYEQYF	TGTGCCAGCAGTGAATACGAGCAGTACTTC
-	-	TRBV5-4	TRBJ1-3	CASSLAGAGPGNTIYF	TGTGCCAGCAGCTTGGCCGGGGCGGGCCCTGGAAACACCATATATTTT
-	-	TRBV29-1	TRBJ1-3	CSVELISGNTIYF	TGCAGCGTTGAGTTGATCTCTGGAAACACCATATATTTT
-	TRBD1	TRBV29-1	TRBJ2-1	CSVEDQVRGKQFF	TGCAGCGTTGAAGATCAGGTCAGGGGGAAGCAGTTCTTC
-	TRBD1	TRBV5-6	TRBJ1-2	CASSKGQGLAGYTF	TGTGCCAGCAGCAAGGGACAGGGGCTGGCTGGCTACACCTTC
-	-	TRBV27	TRBJ2-7	CASLRSGSYEQYF	TGTGCCAGCCTCAGGTCGGGCTCCTACGAGCAGTACTTC
-	-	TRBV6-5	TRBJ2-2	CASSYSIGSAGELFF	TGTGCCAGCAGTTACTCGATCGGGAGCGCCGGGGAGCTGTTTTTT
-	-	TRBV27	TRBJ2-6	CASAESGANVLTF	TGTGCCAGCGCTGAGTCTGGGGCCAACGTCCTGACTTTC
-	-	TRBV6-5	TRBJ2-7	CASSYRSLRDQEQYF	TGTGCCAGCAGTTACAGGTCCCTAAGGGATCAGGAGCAGTACTTC
-	-	TRBV5-1	TRBJ2-7	CASSLQGSGYEQYF	TGCGCCAGCAGCTTGCAGGGGTCGGGCTACGAGCAGTACTTC
-	-	TRBV11-2	TRBJ2-5	CASSSPPGRQTQYF	TGTGCCAGCAGCTCACCCCCGGGGCGACAGACCCAGTACTTC
-	-	TRBV18	TRBJ1-2	CASSPGGTLTNYGYTF	TGTGCCAGCTCACCAGGGGGAACCCTTACTAACTATGGCTACACCTTC
-	-	TRBV2	TRBJ2-7	CASRRGLEQYF	TGTGCCAGCAGGCGAGGGTTGGAGCAGTACTTC
once	-	TRBV30	TRBJ2-5	CAWRRGDPKETQYF	TGTGCCTGGAGGCGGGGCGACCCTAAAGAGACCCAGTACTTC
-	TRBD2	TRBV27	TRBJ2-1	CASSLTLGLVPHNEQFF	TGTGCCAGCAGTTTAACACTTGGACTAGTCCCCCACAATGAGCAGTTCTTC
-	-	TRBV7-9	TRBJ1-5	CASSGGVGPQHF	TGTGCCAGCAGCGGGGGGGTTGGACCCCAGCATTTT
-	-	TRBV7-8	TRBJ2-7	CASSFHENSPYEQYF	TGTGCCAGCAGCTTCCATGAGAACAGCCCCTACGAGCAGTACTTC
-	-	TRBV28	TRBJ2-7	CASSLNLGTRGGEQYF	TGTGCCAGCAGTTTAAATTTGGGAACCAGGGGCGGGGAGCAGTACTTC
-	TRBD1	TRBV7-2	TRBJ1-1	CASSQGGNTEAFF	TGTGCCAGCAGCCAGGGGGGGAACACTGAAGCTTTCTTT
-	-	TRBV12-2	TRBJ2-7	CASRSKLGQGSYEQYF	TGTGCAAGTCGCTCCAAACTTGGACAGGGGTCGTACGAGCAGTACTTC
-	-	TRBV11-3	TRBJ2-3	CASSSRGDTGTDTQYF	TGTGCCAGCAGCTCCAGGGGGGACACAGGCACAGATACGCAGTATTTT
-	-	TRBV9	TRBJ1-1	CASSAEPGEGQAFF	TGTGCCAGCAGCGCGGAGCCAGGGGAGGGCCAAGCTTTCTTT
-	-	TRBV6-5	TRBJ1-5	CASSPRVGQPQHF	TGTGCCAGCAGTCCCAGGGTAGGTCAGCCCCAGCATTTT
-	-	TRBV6-1	TRBJ1-1	CASSEAQEQAFF	TGTGCCAGCAGTGAAGCGCAGGAGCAAGCTTTCTTT
-	-	TRBV7-8	TRBJ1-1	CASSRHSNTEAFF	TGTGCCAGCAGCCGACACTCGAACACTGAAGCTTTCTTT
-	-	TRBV28	TRBJ1-2	CASSLDSYGYTF	TGTGCCAGCAGTTTAGACAGCTATGGCTACACCTTC
-	-	TRBV7-8	TRBJ1-2	CASRPTSRANYGYTF	TGTGCCAGCAGACCAACGAGTAGAGCAAACTATGGCTACACCTTC
-	-	TRBV19	TRBJ2-7	CASSMRPSYEQYF	TGTGCCAGTAGTATGAGACCCTCCTACGAGCAGTACTTC
-	TRBD1	TRBV19	TRBJ2-7	CASRRDRGTYEQYF	TGTGCCAGTAGAAGGGACAGGGGAACCTACGAGCAGTACTTC
-	-	TRBV5-4	TRBJ2-7	CASRPGVSYEQYF	TGTGCCAGCAGACCTGGGGTCTCCTACGAGCAGTACTTC
-	TRBD2	TRBV4-3	TRBJ2-1	CASSQGASGYNEQFF	TGCGCCAGCAGCCAAGGGGCTAGCGGGTACAATGAGCAGTTCTTC
-	TRBD2	TRBV30	TRBJ2-1	CAWSAGLAGFNEQFF	TGTGCCTGGAGTGCAGGACTAGCGGGGTTCAATGAGCAGTTCTTC
-	TRBD2	TRBV4-2	TRBJ2-1	CASSQEGSGKTYNEQFF	TGTGCCAGCAGCCAAGAAGGTAGCGGGAAAACCTACAATGAGCAGTTCTTC
-	-	TRBV6-5	TRBJ2-1	CASRYPGGSNEQFF	TGTGCCAGCAGGTACCCCGGGGGCTCGAATGAGCAGTTCTTC
-	-	TRBV28	TRBJ1-4	CASIRGGAPEKLFF	TGTGCCAGCATCCGGGGCGGCGCTCCTGAAAAACTGTTTTTT
-	-	TRBV4-1	TRBJ2-7	CASSQDLERSSYEQYF	TGCGCCAGCAGCCAAGATCTGGAGAGGAGCTCCTACGAGCAGTACTTC
-	TRBD1	TRBV6-1	TRBJ2-7	CASSGQGNPKQYF	TGTGCCAGCAGCGGACAGGGGAATCCGAAGCAGTACTTC
many	TRBD2	TRBV2	TRBJ2-3	CASSEGSGSWDF	TGTGCCAGCAGTGAAGGGAGCGGGAGTTGGGATTTT
-	-	TRBV6-1	TRBJ1-5	CASSENYNQPQHF	TGTGCCAGCAGTGAAAACTACAATCAGCCCCAGCATTTT
-	-	TRBV27	TRBJ1-1	CASSLYQGGTEAFF	TGTGCCAGTAGTTTATACCAGGGAGGCACTGAAGCTTTCTTT
-	-	TRBV5-5	TRBJ2-1	CASSFSADEQFF	TGTGCCAGCAGCTTTTCTGCCGATGAGCAGTTCTTC
once	-	TRBV28	TRBJ2-3	CASSFPGPSTDTQYF	TGTGCCAGCAGTTTTCCGGGCCCTAGCACAGATACGCAGTATTTT
-	TRBD1	TRBV30	TRBJ1-1	CAWSVLRTGNTEAFF	TGTGCCTGGAGTGTACTGCGGACAGGGAACACTGAAGCTTTCTTT
-	-	TRBV10-3	TRBJ2-5	CAISERGQETQYF	TGTGCCATCAGTGAGAGAGGTCAAGAGACCCAGTACTTC
-	TRBD1	TRBV2	TRBJ2-1	CASTYDRGAYNEQFF	TGTGCCAGCACCTATGACAGGGGGGCCTACAATGAGCAGTTCTTC
-	-	TRBV4-3	TRBJ1-2	CASSHPGYNYGYTF	TGCGCCAGCAGCCATCCAGGCTACAACTATGGCTACACCTTC
-	-	TRBV28	TRBJ2-7	CASSLYDVGSTAKYEQYF	TGTGCCAGCAGTTTATATGACGTAGGTTCCACCGCTAAATACGAGCAGTACTTC
many	TRBD1	TRBV6-5	TRBJ1-5	CASSGQQNQPQHF	TGTGCCAGTTCGGGACAGCAGAATCAGCCCCAGCATTTT
-	-	TRBV6-6	TRBJ2-3	CASMKDSTDTQYF	TGTGCCAGCATGAAGGATAGCACAGATACGCAGTATTTT
-	-	TRBV4-2	TRBJ1-5	CASSREGTGGQPQHF	TGTGCCAGCAGCCGGGAGGGGACGGGAGGTCAGCCCCAGCATTTT
-	TRBD1	TRBV5-4	TRBJ1-2	CASSSGTVYGYTF	TGTGCCAGCAGCTCCGGGACAGTCTATGGCTACACCTTC
-	-	TRBV10-2	TRBJ2-2	CASSVWSEQRTPGELFF	TGCGCCAGCAGTGTCTGGAGTGAGCAGAGAACACCGGGGGAGCTGTTTTTT
-	-	TRBV7-8	TRBJ1-2	CASSLVSGTAYGYTF	TGTGCCAGCAGCTTAGTGTCGGGGACTGCCTATGGCTACACCTTC